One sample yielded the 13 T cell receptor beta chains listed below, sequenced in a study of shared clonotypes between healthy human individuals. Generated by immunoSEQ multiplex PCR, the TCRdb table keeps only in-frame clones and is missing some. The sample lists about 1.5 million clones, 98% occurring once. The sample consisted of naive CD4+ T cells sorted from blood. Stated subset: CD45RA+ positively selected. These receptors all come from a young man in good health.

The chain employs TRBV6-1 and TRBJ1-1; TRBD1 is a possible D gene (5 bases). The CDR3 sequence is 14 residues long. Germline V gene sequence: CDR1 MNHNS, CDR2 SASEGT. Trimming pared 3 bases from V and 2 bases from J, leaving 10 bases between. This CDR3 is CASSELTGNTEAFF. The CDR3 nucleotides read TGTGCCAGCAGTGAGCTTACAGGCAACACTGAAGCTTTCTTT.

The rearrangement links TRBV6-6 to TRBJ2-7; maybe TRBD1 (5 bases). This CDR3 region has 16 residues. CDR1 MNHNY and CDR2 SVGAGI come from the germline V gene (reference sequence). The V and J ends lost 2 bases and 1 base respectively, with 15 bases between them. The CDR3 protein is CASSYPPSGWSYEQYF. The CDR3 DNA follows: TGTGCCAGCAGTTACCCTCCCTCAGGGTGGTCCTACGAGCAGTACTTC.

Written as DNA, the CDR3 is TGTGCCAGCAGCTCCACTAGCGGGAGAGACGAGCAGTACTTC. It encodes CASSSTSGRDEQYF. The chain employs TRBV5-4 and TRBJ2-7, with 11 bases lining up with TRBD2. This CDR3 has 14 amino acids. Trimming at V came to 3 bases and at J to 5 bases, leaving 4 bases not matched to a gene. The V gene's germline CDR1 is SGHNT and CDR2 YYREEE (reference sequence). Based on the CDR3 plus reference TRBV5-4 and TRBJ2-7, the full variable domain is ETGVTQSPTHLIKTRGQQVTLRCSSQSGHNTVSWYQQALGQGPQFIFQYYREEENGRGNFPPRFSGLQFPNYSSELNVNALELDDSALYLCASSSTSGRDEQYFGPGTRLTVT.

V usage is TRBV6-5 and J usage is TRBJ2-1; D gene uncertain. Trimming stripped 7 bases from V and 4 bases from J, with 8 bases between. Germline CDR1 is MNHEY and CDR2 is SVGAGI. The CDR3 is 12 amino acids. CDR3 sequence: CASKNNYNEQFF. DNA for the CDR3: TGTGCCAGCAAGAACAATTACAATGAGCAGTTCTTC.

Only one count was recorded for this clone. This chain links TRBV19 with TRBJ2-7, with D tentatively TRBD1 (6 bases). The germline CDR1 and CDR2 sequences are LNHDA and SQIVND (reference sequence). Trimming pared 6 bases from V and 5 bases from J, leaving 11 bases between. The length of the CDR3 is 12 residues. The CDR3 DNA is TGTGCCAGTAGCCCAACAGGGAACGAGCAGTACTTC. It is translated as CASSPTGNEQYF.

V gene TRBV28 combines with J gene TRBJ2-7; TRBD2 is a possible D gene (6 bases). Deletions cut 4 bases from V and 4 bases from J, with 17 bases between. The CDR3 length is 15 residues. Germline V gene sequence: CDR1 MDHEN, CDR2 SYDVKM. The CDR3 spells CASSSPTSFKYEQYF. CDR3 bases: TGTGCCAGCAGTTCACCGACTAGTTTTAAGTACGAGCAGTACTTC. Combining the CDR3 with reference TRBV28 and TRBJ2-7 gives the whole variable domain DVKVTQSSRYLVKRTGEKVFLECVQDMDHENMFWYRQDPGLGLRLIYFSYDVKMKEKGDIPEGYSVSREKKERFSLILESASTNQTSMYLCASSSPTSFKYEQYFGPGTRLTVT.

The CDR3 DNA sequence: TGTGCCAGCAGCCCGACCGGGGGGCTAGCGGGAGTCAATGAGCAGTTCTTC. The encoded protein is CASSPTGGLAGVNEQFF. The chain joins TRBV11-1 to TRBJ2-1, with 10 nucleotides matching TRBD2. This CDR3 spans 17 amino acids. The V gene's germline CDR1 is SGHAT and CDR2 FQDESV (reference sequence). V gave up 5 bases and J gave up 6 bases; unmatched junction bases: 13.

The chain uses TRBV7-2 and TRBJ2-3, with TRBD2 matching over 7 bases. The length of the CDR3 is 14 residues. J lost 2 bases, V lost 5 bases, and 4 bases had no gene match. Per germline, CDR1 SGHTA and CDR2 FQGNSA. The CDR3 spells CASSRLAITDTQYF. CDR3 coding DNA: TGTGCCAGCAGCCGACTAGCAATCACAGATACGCAGTATTTT. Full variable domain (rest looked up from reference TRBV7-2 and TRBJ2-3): GAGVSQSPSNKVTEKGKDVELRCDPISGHTALYWYRQSLGQGLEFLIYFQGNSAPDKSGLPSDRFSAERTGGSVSTLTIQRTQQEDSAVYLCASSRLAITDTQYFGPGTRLTVL.

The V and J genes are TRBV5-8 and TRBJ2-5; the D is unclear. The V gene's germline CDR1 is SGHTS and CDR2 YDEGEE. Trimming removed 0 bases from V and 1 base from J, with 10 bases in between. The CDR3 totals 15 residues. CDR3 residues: CASSLALRPQETQYF. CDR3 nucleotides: TGTGCCAGCAGCTTGGCCTTGCGCCCCCAAGAGACCCAGTACTTC.

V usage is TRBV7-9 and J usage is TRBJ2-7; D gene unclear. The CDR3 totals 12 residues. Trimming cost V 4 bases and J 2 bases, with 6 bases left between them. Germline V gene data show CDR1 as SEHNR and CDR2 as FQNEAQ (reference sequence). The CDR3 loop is CASSSDPYEQYF. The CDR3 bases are TGTGCCAGCAGCTCGGACCCCTACGAGCAGTACTTC.

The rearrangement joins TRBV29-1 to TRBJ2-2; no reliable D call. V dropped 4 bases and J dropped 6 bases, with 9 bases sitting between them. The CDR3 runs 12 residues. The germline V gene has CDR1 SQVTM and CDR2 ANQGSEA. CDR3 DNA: TGCAGCGTTGGCGGTTCCCCCGGGGAGCTGTTTTTT. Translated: CSVGGSPGELFF.

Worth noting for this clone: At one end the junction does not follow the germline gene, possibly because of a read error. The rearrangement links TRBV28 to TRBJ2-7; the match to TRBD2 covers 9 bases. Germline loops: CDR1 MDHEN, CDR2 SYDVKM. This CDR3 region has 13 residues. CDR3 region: CASSLTTSGRFDF. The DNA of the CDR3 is TGTGCCAGCAGTTTAACGACTAGCGGACGGTTTGACTTC.

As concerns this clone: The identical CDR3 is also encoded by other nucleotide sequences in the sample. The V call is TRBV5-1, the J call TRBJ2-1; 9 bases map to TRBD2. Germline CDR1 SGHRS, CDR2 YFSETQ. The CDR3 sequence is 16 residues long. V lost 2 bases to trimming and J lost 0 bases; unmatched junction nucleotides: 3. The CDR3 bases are TGCGCCAGCAGCTTAATTAGCGGGAGCTCCTACAATGAGCAGTTCTTC. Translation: CASSLISGSSYNEQFF. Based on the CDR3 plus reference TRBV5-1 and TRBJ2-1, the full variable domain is KAGVTQTPRYLIKTRGQQVTLSCSPISGHRSVSWYQQTPGQGLQFLFEYFSETQRNKGNFPGRFSGRQFSNSRSEMNVSTLELGDSALYLCASSLISGSSYNEQFFGPGTRLTVL.